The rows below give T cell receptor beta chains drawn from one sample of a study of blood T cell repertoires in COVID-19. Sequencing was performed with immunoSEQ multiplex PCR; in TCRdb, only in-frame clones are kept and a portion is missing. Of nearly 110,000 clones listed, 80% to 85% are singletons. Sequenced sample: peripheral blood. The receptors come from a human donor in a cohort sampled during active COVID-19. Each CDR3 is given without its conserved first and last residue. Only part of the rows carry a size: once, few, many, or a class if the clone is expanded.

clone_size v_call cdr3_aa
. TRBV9 ASSPGVTNTEAF
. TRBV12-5 ASGLGSTGTEAF
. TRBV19 ASSPDRATDTQY
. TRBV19 ASSGRTSGRMYEQF
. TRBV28 ASSDIPTGSASPLH
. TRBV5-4 ASSLLRDRGPYT
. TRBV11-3 ASSFGAGVQETQY
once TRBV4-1 ASSQTGLAGGIEQF
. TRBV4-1 ASSQPGSYGYT
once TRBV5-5 ASSPWTGANTEAF
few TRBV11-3 ASSLGLAGSLADTQY
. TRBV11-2 ASSSQQASYNEQF
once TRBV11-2 ASSVSANQPQH
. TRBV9 ASSVAPGSGRDLAKNIQY
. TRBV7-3 ASSLIPDRGSTEQF
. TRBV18 ASSPLTGNTEAF
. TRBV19 ASRTGGSPLH
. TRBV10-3 AISGVGQGVYEQY
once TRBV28 ASPSANTGELF
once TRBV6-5 ASSYSVGGDEKLF
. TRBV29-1 SVDRQGVTGELF
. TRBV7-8 ASRIVRAGELF
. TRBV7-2 ASSLAERGGEAF
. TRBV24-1 ATSDGQGKEQF
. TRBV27 ASSFWPGQTTGELF
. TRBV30 AWSLGTGNQPQH